Listed here are 20 T cell receptor beta chains from one sample, sequenced in a study of blood T cell repertoires in COVID-19. The protocol was immunoSEQ multiplex PCR, while the TCRdb copy is restricted to in-frame clones and leaves out a portion. Of over 200,000 clones listed, 88% are singletons. The sequencing input was peripheral blood. These receptors all come from a woman aged 35 to 49 who had recovered from COVID-19.

The genes are TRBV4-1 and TRBJ2-7; no clear D. Per germline, CDR1 MGHRA and CDR2 YSYEKL. The length of the CDR3 is 15 residues. Between the trimmed V and J ends, which lost 4 bases and 2 bases, there was a span of 15 bases. CDR3 sequence reads: CASSLIAETPYEQYF. Written as DNA, the CDR3 is TGCGCCAGCAGCCTAATCGCGGAAACTCCCTACGAGCAGTACTTC.

This sequence joins TRBV7-2 and TRBJ2-5, with D possibly TRBD1 on 6 matching bases. V was trimmed by 5 bases and J by 0 bases, leaving 10 bases between them. Germline loops: CDR1 SGHTA, CDR2 FQGNSA. CDR3 length equals 14 residues. The DNA of the CDR3 is TGTGCCAGCAGCAGGGGGACGTACCAAGAGACCCAGTACTTC. This encodes CASSRGTYQETQYF.

The rearrangement links TRBV10-3 to TRBJ1-2; TRBD1 matches 8 bases. Losses at the gene ends were 5 bases for V and 8 bases for J; bases not matched to a gene: 10. The germline V gene encodes CDR1 ENHRY and CDR2 SYGVKD. The CDR3 covers 14 residues. The CDR3 nucleotides are TGTGCCATCAGTCCGGGACAGGTCGGGGGCGGCTACACCTTC. Protein: CAISPGQVGGGYTF.

The rearrangement links TRBV11-2 to TRBJ2-5; possible D gene TRBD1, 6 bases. There are 13 residues in the CDR3. V lost 5 bases and J lost 5, with 12 bases in between. Germline lookup yields CDR1 SGHAT and CDR2 FQNNGV. DNA of the CDR3: TGTGCCAGCAGCCACGGGACAATGGAGACCCAGTACTTC. Protein sequence: CASSHGTMETQYF.

The chain recombines TRBV6-4 with TRBJ1-3; 7 bases are shared with TRBD1. The CDR3 consists of 17 residues. Germline V gives CDR1 MRHNA, CDR2 SNTAGT. Trimming cost V 9 bases and J 4 bases; bases outside gene matches: 18. The CDR3 is CARPGQTQRGVGNTIYF. CDR3 bases: TGTGCCAGACCGGGACAGACCCAAAGAGGCGTGGGAAACACCATATATTTT.

This chain joins TRBV5-1 and TRBJ1-3; weak D call: TRBD1 (6 bases). The germline V gene encodes CDR1 SGHRS and CDR2 YFSETQ. CDR3 size: 17 residues. V dropped 0 bases and J dropped 0 bases, with 13 bases sitting between them. The CDR3 bases are TGCGCCAGCAGCTTGGGTGGGGGGGCACGCTCTGGAAACACCATATATTTT. Translation: CASSLGGGARSGNTIYF. Using reference TRBV5-1 and TRBJ1-3 for the parts outside the CDR3, the full variable domain is KAGVTQTPRYLIKTRGQQVTLSCSPISGHRSVSWYQQTPGQGLQFLFEYFSETQRNKGNFPGRFSGRQFSNSRSEMNVSTLELGDSALYLCASSLGGGARSGNTIYFGEGSWLTVV.

The chain combines TRBV3-1 (or the pseudogene TRBV3-2) with TRBJ2-1; D possibly corresponds to TRBD2 (6 bases). This CDR3 region has 11 residues. Per germline, CDR1 LGHDT and CDR2 YNNKEL (reference sequence). With 2 bases removed from V and 12 bases from J, the gap between germline ends came to 8 bases. CDR3 region: CASSQTGGQFF. The CDR3, as DNA: TGTGCCAGCAGCCAAACCGGGGGGCAGTTCTTC.

The chain joins TRBV3-1 (or the pseudogene TRBV3-2) to TRBJ2-2; 9 positions match TRBD2. The CDR3 sequence is 16 residues long. J gave up 6 bases and V 4 bases, and 9 bases lay outside the gene matches. Germline V lookup: CDR1 LGHDT, CDR2 YNNKEL (reference sequence). In DNA form, the CDR3 reads TGTGCCAGCAGCCGGACACTAGCGGGTATGTCCGGGGAGCTGTTTTTT. Its protein product is CASSRTLAGMSGELFF.

CDR3 in DNA: TGCGCCAGCATCAAAGGCCCGGGGAACATGAACACTGAAGCTTTCTTT. This encodes CASIKGPGNMNTEAFF. The V and J genes are TRBV4-1 and TRBJ1-1; no reliable D call. CDR1 MGHRA and CDR2 YSYEKL come from the germline V gene. The length of the CDR3 is 16 residues. V was trimmed by 7 bases and J by 0 bases, leaving 18 bases between them.

For the CDR3, the DNA is TGTGCCTGGAGTGGCAGGGGACCTATCTATGGCTACACCTTC. Protein: CAWSGRGPIYGYTF. The chain combines TRBV30 with TRBJ1-2; D is perhaps TRBD1 (6 bases). V lost 1 base and J lost 4, with 13 bases in between. Per the germline V gene, CDR1 is GTSNPN and CDR2 is SVGIG (reference sequence). CDR3 length equals 14 residues.

The V and J genes are TRBV7-8 and TRBJ1-2, with TRBD1 identical over 8 bases. The germline V gene has CDR1 SGHVS and CDR2 FQNEAQ. The CDR3 loop spans 15 amino acids. Trimming cost V 1 base and J 6 bases; bases outside gene matches: 7. CDR3 sequence reads: CASSLGGDRSHGYTF. The CDR3 nucleotides are TGTGCCAGCAGCTTAGGGGGGGACAGGTCCCATGGCTACACCTTC.

The genes are TRBV2 and TRBJ2-3, with 7 bases matching TRBD2. The germline V gene has CDR1 SNHLY and CDR2 FYNNEI. Germline trimming cut 4 bases from V and 0 bases from J; bases unmatched to any gene: 10. The CDR3 runs to 17 residues. CDR3 amino acids: CASSGGRGGRSTDTQYF. CDR3 bases: TGTGCCAGCAGTGGTGGGCGGGGCGGGAGAAGCACAGATACGCAGTATTTT.

This chain links TRBV19 with TRBJ1-2; TRBD1 is a possible D gene (5 bases). CDR3 size: 16 residues. Between the trimmed V and J ends, which lost 7 bases and 0 bases, there was a span of 18 bases. Germline CDR1 and CDR2: LNHDA and SQIVND (reference sequence). The CDR3 coding sequence is TGTGCCAGTACCCAACTGGAGGGGACTTCTAACTATGGCTACACCTTC. Its protein is CASTQLEGTSNYGYTF.

The chain recombines TRBV7-6 with TRBJ2-1, with 11 positions matching TRBD2. This CDR3 spans 16 amino acids. Trimming took 1 base from V and 6 from J; bases not matched to a gene: 5. CDR1 is SGHVS, CDR2 FNYEAQ, per germline. The CDR3 DNA is TGTGCCAGCAGCTTAGGAGGGACTAGCGGACGCAATGAGCAGTTCTTC. Protein product: CASSLGGTSGRNEQFF.

This clone was detected once. The V call is TRBV10-2, the J call TRBJ2-3, with 8 bases identical to TRBD2. The CDR3 is made up of 16 amino acids. Germline V gives CDR1 WSHSY, CDR2 SAAADI. J lost 4 bases, V lost 0 bases, and 6 bases had no gene match. In nucleotides, the CDR3 is TGCGCCAGCAGTGAGTCGAGCGGGAGTGGGGCAGATACGCAGTATTTT. This sequence encodes CASSESSGSGADTQYF.

The chain links TRBV18 to TRBJ2-7, with TRBD2 as a possible D gene (6 bases). Germline loops: CDR1 KGHSH, CDR2 LQKENI. The CDR3 runs 13 residues. The ends were cut back, 6 bases at V and 6 bases at J, with 15 bases in the middle. In DNA form, the CDR3 reads TGTGCCAGCTCGCCGCGGGGCCGCGGCGAGCAGTACTTC. It yields the protein CASSPRGRGEQYF. The full variable domain, its missing parts supplied by reference TRBV18 and TRBJ2-7, is NAGVMQNPRHLVRRRGQEARLRCSPMKGHSHVYWYRQLPEEGLKFMVYLQKENIIDESGMPKERFSAEFPKEGPSILRIQQVVRGDSAAYFCASSPRGRGEQYFGPGTRLTVT.

V and J are TRBV6-6 and TRBJ1-5; TRBD1 is a possible D gene (6 bases). The CDR3 extends over 14 amino acids. Germline V gene sequence: CDR1 MNHNY, CDR2 SVGAGI (reference sequence). V shed 10 bases and J shed 1 base, with 14 bases lying between them. The DNA for the CDR3 is TGTGCCACCCTGGGGGGGGCGAGCAATCAGCCCCAGCATTTT. Amino acids: CATLGGASNQPQHF.

The chain joins TRBV19 to TRBJ2-3; 8 positions match TRBD2. The ends lost 5 bases at V and 4 bases at J; junction bases unmatched: 14. This CDR3 spans 17 amino acids. CDR1 is LNHDA and CDR2 is SQIVND in the germline V gene (reference sequence). Here the CDR3 reads CASSPGLAPRGPDTQYF. CDR3 sequence (DNA): TGTGCCAGTAGTCCCGGACTAGCTCCCAGGGGACCAGATACGCAGTATTTT.

The V and J genes are TRBV15 and TRBJ1-1; 7 positions match TRBD1. This CDR3 has 16 residues. Germline lookup yields CDR1 LNHNV and CDR2 YYDKDF (reference sequence). The J segment lost 4 bases and the V segment lost 4 bases, leaving 12 bases of the junction unmatched. CDR3 nucleotide sequence: TGTGCCACCAGCAACCTGGGACAGAGAAGGGGCACTGAAGCTTTCTTT. It specifies CATSNLGQRRGTEAFF.

The J gene is TRBJ2-7, the V gene TRBV7-2; 8 nucleotides align to TRBD2. The CDR3 covers 16 residues. CDR1 is SGHTA, CDR2 FQGNSA, per germline. Unmatched junction bases numbered 13, after V lost 5 bases and J lost 4 bases. The CDR3 nucleotides are TGTGCCAGCAGCCCCAAAGAGCGGGAGCGCGGTTACGAGCAGTACGTC. Protein sequence: CASSPKERERGYEQYV.